This T cell receptor beta chain comes out of a study of regulatory dendritic cells for organ transplantation. The overall study: Dendritic cell cultures received LPS on day 6.

Concerning this clone: Its matching antigen is unknown.

Germline-derived CDR1 and CDR2 are LGHNA and YSLEER. With V trimmed by 0 bases and J by 4 bases, 8 bases remained unmatched. CDR3 size: 16 residues. Repertoires were generated with immunoSEQ multiplex PCR, while TCRdb's copy carries only in-frame clones and drops some. In the table there are more than 10,000 clones, around 92% of which are singletons. Sorted subsets were CFSE-labeled and cultured approximately 5 days with allogeneic dendritic cells. FACS sorted CD4+ or CD8+ T cells into CD45RA+ naive and CD45RO+ memory. Overall study results and limits: The authors noted considerable between-person heterogeneity in alloreactive memory CD8+ cells. Of resting T cell subsets, memory CD8+ had the most alloreactive clonotypes.

This clonotype was obtained from a human donor in good health. The sample taken for sequencing was naive CD8+ T cells from blood cultured with regulatory dendritic cells. The subset was: CD45RA+ naive T cells. The rearrangement uses TRBV4-3 and TRBJ1-2; the match to TRBD1 covers 7 bases. The CDR3 spells CASSQDGTVRGYGYTF. The CDR3 region has the DNA TGCGCCAGCAGCCAAGATGGGACAGTCCGGGGCTATGGCTACACCTTC.